These 30 T cell receptor beta chains came from one sample sequenced in a study of OX40 agonist ivuxolimab in advanced cancers. The protocol used for the library was the immunoSEQ multiplex PCR assay. As stored in TCRdb, this immuneACCESS dataset retains in-frame rearrangements with V and J assigned. A fraction of the clones does not appear; measured against another copy, unresolved V genes explain less than half of the discrepancy, and the remainder lacks a known reason. The table for this sample lists 17,000 or so clones; 70% to 90% of them were counted only once. About 29% of the sample belongs to the ten largest clones. This material consisted of CD4+ or CD8+ T cells sorted from blood, taken in a trial of the OX40 agonist ivuxolimab. These receptors originate from an adult with an advanced solid tumor such as melanoma, head and neck, liver or kidney cancer.

This clone is labeled medium-sized. The chain joins TRBV27 to TRBJ2-7; D is perhaps TRBD1 or TRBD2 (5 bases each). Trimming removed 4 bases from V and 2 bases from J, with 15 bases in between. This CDR3 is 15 amino acids long. In germline, CDR1 is MNHEY, CDR2 SMNVEV (reference sequence). The CDR3 protein is CASSWTRELPYEQYF. The CDR3 DNA sequence: TGTGCCAGCAGTTGGACCAGGGAGCTCCCCTACGAGCAGTACTTC.

The V call is TRBV19, the J call TRBJ2-1; the match to TRBD2 covers 7 bases. Germline values: CDR1 LNHDA, CDR2 SQIVND (reference sequence). CDR3 length equals 13 residues. The V gene end was trimmed by 8 bases and the J gene end by 0 bases; junction bases not matched to a gene: 1. The CDR3 loop is CASSSGSYNEQFF. The CDR3 DNA follows: TGTGCCAGTTCTAGCGGCTCCTACAATGAGCAGTTCTTC.

This sequence joins TRBV9 and TRBJ2-5, with D unclear. Trimming pared 0 bases from V and 4 bases from J, leaving 16 bases between. This CDR3 has 16 amino acids. The germline V gene has CDR1 SGDLS and CDR2 YYNGEE. The CDR3 nucleotides read TGTGCCAGCAGCGTAGGAAGCCCCATCCCAAGAGAGACCCAGTACTTC. The encoded protein is CASSVGSPIPRETQYF.

The rearrangement joins TRBV27 to TRBJ2-3; TRBD2 aligns across 10 bases. Losses at the gene ends were 5 bases for V and 0 bases for J; bases not matched to a gene: 5. Per the germline V gene, CDR1 is MNHEY and CDR2 is SMNVEV (reference sequence). The CDR3 is made up of 16 amino acids. The CDR3 DNA follows: TGTGCCAGCAGTCTGGGACTAGCGTTTAGCACAGATACGCAGTATTTT. This encodes CASSLGLAFSTDTQYF.

The CDR3 spells CASSFGDTQYF. CDR3 DNA: TGTGCCAGCAGCTTCGGAGATACGCAGTATTTT. This chain links TRBV11-2 with TRBJ2-3, with D uncertain. Trimming removed 3 bases from V and 5 bases from J, with 3 bases in between. This CDR3 is built from 11 residues. From germline, CDR1 is SGHAT and CDR2 FQNNGV.

This chain links TRBV9 with TRBJ2-1, with D perhaps matching TRBD1 or TRBD2 (5 bases each). The V end was cut by 4 bases, the J end by 5 bases, with 16 bases between. This CDR3 is 15 amino acids long. From germline, CDR1 is SGDLS and CDR2 YYNGEE. The CDR3 DNA reads as TGTGCCAGCAGCTTCTCCGGGACCCCCAACAATGAGCAGTTCTTC. Translation gives CASSFSGTPNNEQFF.

The chain carries TRBV7-8 and TRBJ2-7, with 7 bases identical to TRBD1. CDR3 length: 14 amino acids. Germline loops: CDR1 SGHVS, CDR2 FQNEAQ. The V segment lost 0 bases and the J segment 3 bases; nucleotides outside the gene matches: 2. CDR3 sequence (DNA): TGTGCCAGCAGCTTAGCAGGGGGCTACTACGAGCAGTACTTC. It specifies CASSLAGGYYEQYF.

The chain carries TRBV11-3 and TRBJ2-1, with 13 bases lining up with TRBD2. The CDR3 spans 18 residues. Germline loops: CDR1 SGHNT, CDR2 YENEEA. The V gene end was trimmed by 5 bases and the J gene end by 2 bases; junction bases not matched to a gene: 9. The CDR3 DNA reads TGTGCCAGCAGCACCGGACTAGCGGGAGTGGGAACCTACAATGAGCAGTTCTTC. Translating gives CASSTGLAGVGTYNEQFF.

This clone was observed a handful of times. CDR3 in amino acids: CASSQGQGREQYF. The CDR3 DNA follows: TGCGCCAGCAGCCAAGGACAGGGGAGAGAGCAGTACTTC. The chain recombines TRBV4-1 with TRBJ2-7; TRBD1 matches 8 bases. The germline V gene has CDR1 MGHRA and CDR2 YSYEKL. The CDR3 has 13 residues. J was trimmed by 7 bases and V by 1 base; bases with no gene match: 3.

The chain carries TRBV28 and TRBJ2-1; perhaps TRBD2 as D (7 bases). The CDR3 sequence is 14 residues long. Trimming took off 2 bases at V and 9 bases at J, with 14 bases between the two ends. Germline-derived CDR1 and CDR2 are MDHEN and SYDVKM. For the CDR3, the DNA is TGTGCCAGCAGTTTAAGGGGGAGGGCCAGTGAGCAGTTCTTC. It translates to CASSLRGRASEQFF.

By sample fraction, this clone is medium-sized. The V and J genes are TRBV28 and TRBJ2-5; D is unclear. The CDR3 covers 11 residues. Trimming cost V 5 bases and J 4 bases, with 5 bases left between them. Germline CDR1 and CDR2: MDHEN and SYDVKM. As DNA, the CDR3 is TGTGCCAGCAGTCTCCTAGAGACCCAGTACTTC. Translating gives CASSLLETQYF.

V gene TRBV11-3 combines with J gene TRBJ2-2, with D maybe TRBD2 (6 bases). Germline V gene sequence: CDR1 SGHNT, CDR2 YENEEA. Trimming left V 2 bases short and J 5 bases short, with 12 bases between. The CDR3 is made up of 15 amino acids. The CDR3 coding sequence is TGTGCCAGCAGCTTACGAGGTGCGGGGACCGGGGAGCTGTTTTTT. This codes for CASSLRGAGTGELFF.

The chain is built from TRBV11-3 and TRBJ2-7; D possibly corresponds to TRBD2 (6 bases). The CDR3 is 14 residues long. V was trimmed by 6 bases and J by 5 bases, leaving 17 bases between them. Germline V gene lookup returns CDR1 SGHNT and CDR2 YENEEA. The CDR3 sequence is CASRMVGGEHEQYF. The CDR3 DNA reads TGTGCCAGCAGAATGGTGGGGGGAGAACACGAGCAGTACTTC.

This chain joins TRBV19 and TRBJ2-7, with TRBD1 as a possible D gene (6 bases). The germline V and J ends were trimmed by 4 bases and 6 bases, with 10 bases remaining between them. Germline V gene data show CDR1 as LNHDA and CDR2 as SQIVND (reference sequence). The CDR3 is made up of 12 amino acids. CDR3 DNA sequence: TGTGCCAGTAGTAGGCTGGACAGCGAGCAGTACTTC. Translation: CASSRLDSEQYF.

In its sample, this clone was seen once. The chain combines TRBV2 with TRBJ2-1; 10 nucleotides line up with TRBD2. Germline-derived CDR1 and CDR2 are SNHLY and FYNNEI. The CDR3 covers 16 residues. After removal of 3 bases from V and 8 bases from J, the junction contained 10 bases not matched to a gene. The CDR3 sequence is CASSDGSGRVWDEQFF. CDR3 coding DNA: TGTGCCAGCAGTGACGGGAGCGGGAGGGTCTGGGATGAGCAGTTCTTC.

V and J are TRBV28 and TRBJ1-6, with D unresolved. V lost 7 bases to trimming and J lost 5 bases, with 9 bases between them. This CDR3 is 13 amino acids long. CDR1 is MDHEN, CDR2 SYDVKM, per germline. CDR3 amino acids: CASKDSNNSPLHF. In DNA form, the CDR3 reads TGTGCCAGCAAGGACTCAAATAATTCACCCCTCCACTTT.

This clone has only one observation. The V gene is TRBV13, the J gene TRBJ2-4; D gene ambiguous. The germline V gene has CDR1 PRHDT and CDR2 FYEKMQ (reference sequence). V gave up 1 base and J gave up 0 bases, with 7 bases separating them. The CDR3 extends over 15 amino acids. CDR3 DNA: TGTGCCAGCAGCTTAGAGGGCCTAGCCAAAAACATTCAGTACTTC. This encodes CASSLEGLAKNIQYF. The variable domain in full, with the rest retrieved from reference TRBV13 and TRBJ2-4, is AAGVIQSPRHLIKEKRETATLKCYPIPRHDTVYWYQQGPGQDPQFLISFYEKMQSDKGSIPDRFSAQQFSDYHSELNMSSLELGDSALYFCASSLEGLAKNIQYFGAGTRLSVL.

The J gene is TRBJ2-1, the V gene TRBV9, with a tentative D call TRBD2 (6 bases). CDR1 and CDR2 from the germline V gene are SGDLS and YYNGEE. Trimming took off 0 bases at V and 9 bases at J, with 19 bases between the two ends. CDR3 length: 16 residues. This chain's CDR3 is CASSVAGEGYSGEQFF. In DNA form, the CDR3 reads TGTGCCAGCAGCGTAGCGGGAGAAGGTTACAGTGGTGAGCAGTTCTTC.

CDR3 nucleotides: TGTGCCAGCGGGGCGGATACGCAGTATTTT. Its protein product is CASGADTQYF. The rearrangement links TRBV6-5 to TRBJ2-3, with D possibly being TRBD1 (5 bases). The germline V gene has CDR1 MNHEY and CDR2 SVGAGI. The CDR3 has 10 amino acids. V was clipped by 8 bases and J by 6 bases, with 6 bases between them.

In this sample, this clone turned up once. The chain is built from TRBV11-2 and TRBJ2-2; D possibly corresponds to TRBD2 (6 bases). Trimming removed 0 bases from V and 2 bases from J, with 16 bases in between. The CDR3 is made up of 18 amino acids. Germline V CDR1 and CDR2: SGHAT, FQNNGV. The CDR3 nucleotides are TGTGCCAGCAGCTTAGAGGCTAGCGTAGGGCCTAACACCGGGGAGCTGTTTTTT. Amino acid sequence: CASSLEASVGPNTGELFF.

The chain is built from TRBV11-3 and TRBJ2-1; maybe TRBD1 (6 bases). Germline-derived CDR1 and CDR2 are SGHNT and YENEEA. V shed 0 bases and J shed 0 bases, with 9 bases lying between them. This CDR3 is 16 amino acids long. CDR3 nucleotide sequence: TGTGCCAGCAGCTTAGAAGGGACATCCTCCTACAATGAGCAGTTCTTC. Amino acid sequence: CASSLEGTSSYNEQFF. Drawing the rest from reference TRBV11-3 and TRBJ2-1, the complete variable domain is EAGVVQSPRYKIIEKKQPVAFWCNPISGHNTLYWYLQNLGQGPELLIRYENEEAVDDSQLPKDRFSAERLKGVDSTLKIQPAELGDSAVYLCASSLEGTSSYNEQFFGPGTRLTVL.

The V and J genes are TRBV28 and TRBJ1-2; 7 nucleotides align to TRBD1. V lost 4 bases and J lost 8; bases outside the gene matches: 4. This CDR3 spans 12 amino acids. Germline CDR1 and CDR2: MDHEN and SYDVKM. The CDR3, as DNA: TGTGCCAGCAGTTGGGACAGCGGAGGCTACACCTTC. Translated, it gives CASSWDSGGYTF.

V gene TRBV6-7 combines with J gene TRBJ2-7, with 9 bases aligning to TRBD2. TRBV6-7 is labeled an ORF, and its function is uncertain. This CDR3 has 15 residues. V lost 6 bases, J lost 2 bases, and 8 bases stayed unmatched. The CDR3 coding sequence is TGTGCCAGCAGACGAGAGCGGACTAGCGCCTACGAGCAGTACTTC. This gives the protein CASRRERTSAYEQYF.

The chain has TRBV29-1 and TRBJ2-1; D call uncertain. The CDR3 has 13 residues. CDR1 is SQVTM, CDR2 ANQGSEA, per germline. V was pared by 7 bases and J by 0 bases, with 10 bases between. CDR3 nucleotide sequence: TGCAGCGCTGGCCCTAGCTCCTACAATGAGCAGTTCTTC. Its translation: CSAGPSSYNEQFF.

V usage is TRBV13 and J usage is TRBJ1-5, with D uncertain. This CDR3 region has 17 residues. Germline CDR1 PRHDT, CDR2 FYEKMQ (reference sequence). The V gene lost 6 bases and the J gene lost 2 bases, with 20 bases spanning the gap. CDR3: CASSEAVGPIGNQPQHF. CDR3 DNA: TGTGCCAGCAGTGAAGCGGTAGGGCCTATTGGCAATCAGCCCCAGCATTTT.

This clone was observed a few times. V and J are TRBV29-1 and TRBJ2-2; D gene uncertain. Trimming left V 5 bases short and J 7 bases short, with 11 bases between. CDR1 and CDR2 from the germline V gene are SQVTM and ANQGSEA. This CDR3 contains 12 residues. Here the CDR3 DNA reads TGCAGCGTTACGGGTGTTGGCGGGGAGCTGTTTTTT. Its protein is CSVTGVGGELFF.

The chain couples TRBV6-1 to TRBJ2-3; D may be TRBD1 or TRBD2 (5 bases each). This CDR3 has 14 residues. In germline, CDR1 is MNHNS, CDR2 SASEGT. V lost 5 bases, J lost 4 bases, and 13 bases lay in between. CDR3 coding DNA: TGTGCCAGCAGTTTCCGGGACCCCGCAGATACGCAGTATTTT. This codes for CASSFRDPADTQYF.

This sequence joins TRBV4-3 and TRBJ2-7; TRBD1 matches 9 bases. The trim removed 1 base at V and 2 bases at J, leaving 3 bases unmatched. The CDR3 is 15 amino acids. Looked up from germline, CDR1 is LGHNA and CDR2 is YSLEER. The CDR3 DNA follows: TGCGCCAGCAGCCAAGGACAGGGGGTCACCTACGAGCAGTACTTC. Encoded protein: CASSQGQGVTYEQYF.

The chain employs TRBV7-9 and TRBJ1-2; D not resolved. Trimming cost V 5 bases and J 3 bases, with 10 bases left between them. The CDR3 is 13 residues long. Germline V lookup: CDR1 SEHNR, CDR2 FQNEAQ (reference sequence). CDR3 nucleotide sequence: TGTGCCAGCAGCCTCAGTGACTACTATGGCTACACCTTC. This sequence encodes CASSLSDYYGYTF. Filled out from reference TRBV7-9 and TRBJ1-2, the complete variable domain reads DTGVSQNPRHKITKRGQNVTFRCDPISEHNRLYWYRQTLGQGPEFLTYFQNEAQLEKSRLLSDRFSAERPKGSFSTLEIQRTEQGDSAMYLCASSLSDYYGYTFGSGTRLTVV.

The V call is TRBV6-1, the J call TRBJ2-3; D is perhaps TRBD2 (6 bases). Germline loops: CDR1 MNHNS, CDR2 SASEGT. This CDR3 contains 17 residues. V lost 1 base and J 5 bases, leaving 19 bases between the germline ends. The CDR3 region has the DNA TGTGCCAGCAGTGAAGGCCGGCGGGAAGGGCCGAAAGATACGCAGTATTTT. Its protein product is CASSEGRREGPKDTQYF.